This T cell receptor (beta chain) was documented in a study of spatial heterogeneity in lung cancer (dated by TCRdb to about 2019). Looking at the study overall: Samples were obtained from 70 to 85 patients with early-stage, untreated non-small cell lung cancer from the lung TRACERx cohort. In non-small cell lung cancer, the study quantitatively compared TCR alpha and beta repertoires across several tumor regions, matched nontumor lung, and blood. Follow-up PBMC samples were sequenced whenever available, with the median time to follow-up being about two years after resection. In the raw uncorrected reads, each unique combination of TCR and UMI appeared more than ten times on average. At surgery, roughly 220 tumor regions, 61 to 75 matched nontumor lung samples and more than 55 PBMC samples were TCR-sequenced for both alpha and beta chains. Beta-chain transcripts were consistently detected in greater numbers than alpha-chain transcripts, which likely reflects a higher abundance of beta-chain transcripts. TCR repertoire features were related to nonsynonymous mutation counts determined by whole-exome sequencing of tumor tissue. The paper's findings and limits, for the study overall: Only 13 to 15 patients were included in the comparisons of baseline and follow-up blood repertoires. Ubiquitous expanded tumor TCRs were detected in blood more often at tumor resection than at routine follow-up. Confirming at a functional level the hypothesis that regional TCRs recognize regional mutations was considered to require additional single-cell paired TCR alpha and beta sequencing.

Library preparation was by 5' RACE. The instrument given in TCRdb is NextSeq 500. To allow correction of PCR and sequencing errors, the TCR library protocol tagged every TCR cDNA molecule with a unique molecular identifier. Per the authors' processing: Decombinator tools were used for TCR identification, UMI-based error correction and CDR3 extraction. TCRs above a frequency of 2 per 1,000, corresponding to the top 1% of the tumor frequency distribution, were defined as expanded. Each repertoire was subsampled 100 times to 5,000 TCRs, after which Renyi diversity was computed with the R vegan package. To build CDR3 similarity networks, amino acid triplet string-kernel similarity was used, and CDR3s were connected when their pairwise similarity was above 0.82. TCRdb handled the public reads itself, with Q25 trimming in fastp and clone calling in MiXCR, and kept productive beta chains. Identical CDR3 protein sequences are pooled into one entry, listed with their most common genes and DNA. TCRdb's processing, not the authors', yielded these V and J calls. The sample includes around 110,000 distinct CDR3 sequences, with 12% observed a single time. In total, the top ten clones hold approximately 15% of the sample.

The sample holds a few counts of this clonotype. No cognate antigen has been identified for it. Per-base qualities were not stored, and no clone one base away is much larger. CDR1 and CDR2 were assigned from the germline V gene as KGHDR and SFDVKD. There are 19 amino acids in the CDR3, from cysteine to phenylalanine inclusive. The only DNA kept is the CDR3, 57 bases in frame from the first base. V was cut back by 1 base and J by 4 bases, leaving a gap of 22 bases between them. Per the publication, the time point label means: blood at routine non-recurrence follow-up after resection. For TCR sequencing, whole RNA was extracted from tumor and nontumor lung tissue, or from cryopreserved PBMC samples, and no cell sorting was done. A patient was chosen for TCR sequencing only when enough RNA was available from at least two tumor regions.

The chain couples TRBV24-1 to TRBJ2-1; the D gene is perhaps TRBD1, on 7 matching bases. Sequenced material: PBMCs, taken at follow-up. The clonotype was recovered from a male donor with early-stage non-small cell lung cancer. The nucleotide sequence is given as TGTGCCACCAGTGATTTTCCTACTATGTCAGGGGGGCCTTACAATGAGCAGTTCTTC. The encoded protein is CATSDFPTMSGGPYNEQFF.